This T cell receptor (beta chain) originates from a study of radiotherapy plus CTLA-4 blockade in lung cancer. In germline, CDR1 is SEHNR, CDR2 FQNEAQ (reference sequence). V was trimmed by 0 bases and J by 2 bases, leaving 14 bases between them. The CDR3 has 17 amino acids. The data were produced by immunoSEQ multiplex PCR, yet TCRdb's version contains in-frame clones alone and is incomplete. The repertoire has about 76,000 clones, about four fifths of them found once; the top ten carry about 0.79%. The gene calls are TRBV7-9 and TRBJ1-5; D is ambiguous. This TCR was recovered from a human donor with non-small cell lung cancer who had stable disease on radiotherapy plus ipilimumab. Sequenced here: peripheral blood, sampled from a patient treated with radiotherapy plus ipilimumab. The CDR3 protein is CASSLALGNLGNQPQHF. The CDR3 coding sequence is TGTGCCAGCAGCTTAGCCCTTGGGAATTTAGGCAATCAGCCCCAGCATTTT.